The clone carrying this T cell receptor (beta chain) was seen many times. What it binds is unknown. Donation came from healthy Caucasian individuals in Russia who were aged roughly 6 to 95. Investigators took ten milliliters of peripheral blood from every donor. This entry comes from a study of blood T cells in healthy people across ages. Whole-study context: About one barcoded beta molecule per two T cells was captured by template switching.

Study-level results: Naive T cell percentage strongly correlated with TCR beta diversity.

This CDR3 spans 15 amino acids. Trimming pared 3 bases from V and 5 bases from J, leaving 14 bases between. PCR was performed a second time for about 7 to 12 cycles using a sample-barcoded 5' primer and a J-beta primer mix. MiXCR, run by TCRdb on the 5' RACE reads, gives a single entry per CDR3 protein. This table holds 900,000 to 950,000 distinct CDR3 sequences, just under 30% found once. These data also featured in a second study, about T cells of mothers and their children.

This chain links TRBV12-3 or TRBV12-4 with TRBJ2-1; D tentatively fits TRBD1 or TRBD2 (6 bases each). The clonotype originates from a woman aged 40 to 55 in good health. Sequenced material: blood. The CDR3 bases are TGTGCCAGCAGTTTTAGGGGGGCGATGCACAATGAGCAGTTCTTC. Translating it yields CASSFRGAMHNEQFF.